This section outlines one T cell receptor beta chain sequence together with its context. The data originate from a study of blood T cell repertoires in COVID-19. Study information: There were acute and convalescent COVID-19 samples, and they came from the United States, Italy and Spain.

This CDR3 comprises 14 residues. In the authors' methods: The assay estimated nucleated cells by amplifying reference gene primers. Generated by immunoSEQ multiplex PCR, the TCRdb table keeps only in-frame clones and is missing some. V, J and clone size reflect that table, while D and trimming were determined from the DNA. The sample has about 130,000 clones; about 79% are singletons. The sample comprised peripheral blood. The source is a man in his forties or fifties with active or convalescent COVID-19. The rearrangement links TRBV21-1 to TRBJ2-7; no check of the table's D call, TRBD2, against the DNA was made. TRBV21-1 is given as a pseudogene. CDR3 in DNA: TGTGCCAGCAAGGCTAGCGGGGACTCCTACGAGCAGTACTTC. This encodes CASKASGDSYEQYF.